What follows are 3 T cell receptor beta chains derived from one specimen sequenced in a study of PD-1 blockade in classical Hodgkin lymphoma. The time point: newly diagnosed, previously untreated cHL patient sample. By magnetic negative selection, CD4+ T cells were purified from thawed PBMCs. TCRdb's table, derived via immunoSEQ multiplex PCR, lists solely in-frame clones and lacks some. The sample shows tens of thousands of clones, 90% of them seen only once. Specimen: CD4+ T cells from blood. These receptors came from a human donor with classical Hodgkin lymphoma.

The gene calls are TRBV9 and TRBJ2-5; 7 bases match TRBD1. The CDR3 consists of 16 residues. The ends lost 3 bases at V and 5 bases at J; junction bases unmatched: 13. Germline CDR1 reads SGDLS; CDR2 reads YYNGEE. The chain's CDR3 is CASSATGTAQGETQYF. CDR3 nucleotides: TGTGCCAGCAGCGCCACCGGGACAGCCCAGGGGGAGACCCAGTACTTC.

This clone was observed a single time. The chain couples TRBV6-6 to TRBJ1-6, with D perhaps TRBD1 (5 bases). Germline V gene lookup returns CDR1 MNHNY and CDR2 SVGAGI (reference sequence). The CDR3 has 15 residues. Trimming removed 1 base from V and 6 bases from J, with 10 bases in between. CDR3 DNA: TGTGCCAGCAGTTACTACAGGTCGGGTAATTCACCCCTCCACTTT. Protein sequence: CASSYYRSGNSPLHF.

The chain employs TRBV28 and TRBJ2-6; D gene unclear. The germline CDR1 and CDR2 sequences are MDHEN and SYDVKM. V was clipped by 1 base and J by 2 bases, with 12 bases between them. There are 17 residues in the CDR3. The CDR3, as DNA: TGTGCCAGCAGTTTATTCCCCCGCCGTCCTGGGGCCAACGTCCTGACTTTC. Translated: CASSLFPRRPGANVLTF.